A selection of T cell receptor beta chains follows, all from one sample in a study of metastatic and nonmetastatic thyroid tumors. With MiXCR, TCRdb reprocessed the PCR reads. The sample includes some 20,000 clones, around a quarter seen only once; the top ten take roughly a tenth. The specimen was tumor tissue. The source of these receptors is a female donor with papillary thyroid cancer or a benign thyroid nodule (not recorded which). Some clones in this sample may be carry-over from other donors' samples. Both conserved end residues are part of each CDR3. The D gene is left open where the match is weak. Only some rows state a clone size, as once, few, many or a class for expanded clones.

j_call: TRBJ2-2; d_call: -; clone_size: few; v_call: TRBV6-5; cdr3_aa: CASSYLGRLSGELFF; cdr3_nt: TGTGCCAGCAGTTACCTCGGCAGACTAAGTGGGGAGCTGTTTTTT
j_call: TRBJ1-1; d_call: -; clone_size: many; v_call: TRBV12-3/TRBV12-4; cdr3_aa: CASSLLHGDTEAFF; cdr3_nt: TGTGCCAGCAGTTTACTTCACGGGGACACTGAAGCTTTCTTT
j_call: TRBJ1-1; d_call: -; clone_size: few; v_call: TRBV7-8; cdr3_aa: CASSRGVTEAFF; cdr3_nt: TGTGCCAGCAGCCGCGGGGTCACTGAAGCTTTCTTT
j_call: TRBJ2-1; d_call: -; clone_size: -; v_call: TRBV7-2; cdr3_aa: CASSLQSQVGNNEQFF; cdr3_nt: TGTGCCAGCAGCCTCCAGTCTCAAGTGGGGAACAATGAGCAGTTCTTC
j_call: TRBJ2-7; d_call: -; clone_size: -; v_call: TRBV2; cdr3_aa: CASSQGVQGHEQYF; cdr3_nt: TGTGCCAGCAGCCAAGGAGTGCAGGGCCACGAGCAGTACTTC
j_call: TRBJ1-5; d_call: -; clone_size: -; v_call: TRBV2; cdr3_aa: CASRGDVFNHPQHF; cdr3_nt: TGTGCCAGCAGGGGGGACGTGTTCAATCATCCTCAGCATTTT
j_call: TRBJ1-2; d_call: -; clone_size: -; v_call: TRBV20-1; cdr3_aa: CSAREGRKGKDYGYTF; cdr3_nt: TGCAGTGCTAGAGAAGGGCGGAAGGGAAAGGACTATGGCTACACCTTC
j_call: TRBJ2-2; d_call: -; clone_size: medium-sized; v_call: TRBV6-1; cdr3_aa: CASSGGRHIGELFF; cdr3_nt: TGTGCCAGCAGTGGTGGGAGACACATCGGGGAGCTGTTTTTT
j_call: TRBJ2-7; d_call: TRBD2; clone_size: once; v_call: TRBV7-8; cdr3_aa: CASSFGVAGPYEQYF; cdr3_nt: TGTGCCAGCAGCTTTGGCGTAGCGGGTCCCTACGAGCAGTACTTC
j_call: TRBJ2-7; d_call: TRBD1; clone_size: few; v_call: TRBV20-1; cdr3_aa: CIAGGIGTGVLYEQYF; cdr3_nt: TGCATTGCTGGGGGGATAGGGACAGGGGTTCTATACGAGCAGTACTTC
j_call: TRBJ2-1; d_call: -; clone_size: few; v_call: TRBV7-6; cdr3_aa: CASWRGNEQFF; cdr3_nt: TGTGCCAGCTGGCGGGGCAATGAGCAGTTCTTT